The 8 T cell receptor beta chains below all came from one sample that was sequenced in a study of blood T cell repertoires in COVID-19. TCRdb keeps only in-frame clones here, not all; method: immunoSEQ multiplex PCR. Of about 210,000 clones in the sample, about nine tenths are singletons; the top ten hold about 1.8%. Sample: peripheral blood. These TCRs come from a man between 65 and 85 years old with acute or convalescent COVID-19.

J is TRBJ1-1 and V is TRBV29-1; D gene ambiguous. V was trimmed by 1 base and J by 1 base, leaving 10 bases between them. The length of the CDR3 is 14 residues. The germline CDR1 and CDR2 sequences are SQVTM and ANQGSEA. This CDR3 is CSVEGFGSNTEAFF. As DNA, the CDR3 is TGCAGCGTTGAAGGGTTCGGTTCGAACACTGAAGCTTTCTTT.

The chain combines TRBV7-3 with TRBJ2-1; maybe TRBD2 (5 bases). Looked up from germline, CDR1 is SGHTA and CDR2 is FQGTGA. The CDR3 is 18 amino acids. With 0 bases removed from V and 4 bases from J, the gap between germline ends came to 19 bases. The CDR3 DNA sequence: TGTGCCAGCAGCTTAACGGATAAAAGAGGGCCTCAGTACAATGAGCAGTTCTTC. Translation: CASSLTDKRGPQYNEQFF.

This chain connects TRBV7-9 to TRBJ2-3, with 10 bases matching TRBD2. Per germline, CDR1 SEHNR and CDR2 FQNEAQ (reference sequence). The CDR3 totals 15 residues. With 5 bases clipped from V and 3 bases from J, the junction kept 5 bases outside the gene matches. The CDR3 DNA reads TGTGCCAGCAGCGCATCAGCGGGAGGGACAGATACGCAGTATTTT. Amino acid sequence: CASSASAGGTDTQYF.

The gene calls are TRBV27 and TRBJ2-7; TRBD2 agrees at 16 bases. The CDR3 sequence is 17 residues long. CDR1 MNHEY and CDR2 SMNVEV come from the germline V gene (reference sequence). The junction had 6 bases not matched to a gene; V was cut back by 6 bases and J by 1 base. The CDR3 coding sequence is TGTGCCAGCAGGGGGACTAGCGGGAGGGCGGGGTCCTACGAGCAGTACTTC. Protein sequence: CASRGTSGRAGSYEQYF.

V gene TRBV18 combines with J gene TRBJ2-2; 13 bases are a match to TRBD2. The ends lost 2 bases at V and 3 bases at J; junction bases unmatched: 12. Germline CDR1 KGHSH, CDR2 LQKENI. The CDR3 has 20 amino acids. In DNA form, the CDR3 reads TGTGCCAGCTCACCATCCGGGACTAGCGGGATTTTTGGGGACACCGGGGAGCTGTTTTTT. This gives the protein CASSPSGTSGIFGDTGELFF.

V and J are TRBV21-1 and TRBJ2-1; the table's D call TRBD1 went unverified against the DNA. TRBV21-1 is noted as a pseudogene. The CDR3 is 16 residues long. The CDR3 sequence is CASSKAAQGAYNEQFF. The CDR3 DNA follows: TGTGCCAGCAGCAAAGCGGCCCAGGGGGCTTACAATGAGCAGTTCTTC.

In its sample, this clone was seen once. The V call is TRBV4-1, the J call TRBJ2-1, with a weak D call TRBD2 (6 bases). Trimming stripped 0 bases from V and 10 bases from J, with 7 bases between. Germline V gene lookup returns CDR1 MGHRA and CDR2 YSYEKL. The CDR3 runs 12 residues. The CDR3 nucleotides read TGCGCCAGCAGCCAAGACCGGGGGGAGCAGTTCTTC. Translation: CASSQDRGEQFF.

The rearrangement joins TRBV6-2 or TRBV6-3 to TRBJ1-2; TRBD1 agrees at 7 bases. In germline, CDR1 is MNHEY, CDR2 SVGEGT. This CDR3 has 13 amino acids. With V trimmed by 4 bases and J by 8 bases, 7 bases remained unmatched. The DNA for the CDR3 is TGTGCCAGCAGTTCCGGACAGGCGGAAGGCTACACCTTC. Residues: CASSSGQAEGYTF.